The 25 T cell receptor beta chains below were found in one sample sequenced in a study of Ad26.COV2.S vaccination and SARS-CoV-2 variants. The repertoire was sequenced with immunoSEQ multiplex PCR; TCRdb's copy has only in-frame clones and lacks some. The repertoire has 200,000 to 250,000 clones, 70% to 90% of them found once; the top ten carry around 10%. This sample's treatment: some 19 received Ad26.COV2.S at low or high dose, single or two shots; 5 received placebo; per-sample allocation not given. All samples were drawn on day 63, counting from the first vaccine or placebo injection. The specimen comprised peripheral blood, sampled in a trial of Ad26.COV2.S vaccine versus placebo. The receptor set was obtained from a person aged 18 to 59 who received the Ad26.COV2.S COVID-19 vaccine or a placebo.

CDR3 amino acids: CASSRDYPRYEQYF. The CDR3 coding sequence is TGTGCCAGCAGCCGGGACTACCCCCGCTACGAGCAGTACTTC. V and J are TRBV3-1 (or the pseudogene TRBV3-2) and TRBJ2-7, with 7 bases aligning to TRBD2. V trimming: 4 bases; J trimming: 3 bases; junction bases outside the gene matches: 6. The germline gives CDR1 LGHDT, CDR2 YNNKEL (reference sequence). This CDR3 region has 14 residues.

The chain employs TRBV19 and TRBJ2-7; tentatively, D is TRBD1 or TRBD2 (5 bases each). The CDR3 is 14 residues long. V was clipped by 7 bases and J by 5 bases, with 18 bases between them. Germline CDR1 LNHDA, CDR2 SQIVND (reference sequence). CDR3 amino acids: CASIRPPGRNEQYF. CDR3 nucleotides: TGTGCCAGTATACGTCCCCCGGGGCGGAACGAGCAGTACTTC.

J is TRBJ1-3 and V is TRBV30; no firm D call. Between the trimmed V and J ends, which lost 4 bases and 4 bases, there was a span of 17 bases. The CDR3 is 15 amino acids. Germline values: CDR1 GTSNPN, CDR2 SVGIG (reference sequence). The CDR3 region has the DNA TGTGCCTGGAAGTTAACGGGCTTCGCGGGAAACACCATATATTTT. Translating it yields CAWKLTGFAGNTIYF.

V and J are TRBV5-6 and TRBJ2-7; D is possibly TRBD2 (6 bases). Germline V gene sequence: CDR1 SGHDT, CDR2 YYEEEE. V shed 0 bases and J shed 3 bases, with 16 bases lying between them. There are 16 residues in the CDR3. CDR3 residues: CASSLVRSGRDYEQYF. The DNA of the CDR3 is TGTGCCAGCAGCTTGGTGAGGTCGGGGCGGGACTACGAGCAGTACTTC.

CDR3 sequence: CASSPPGLVGRETQYF. Written as DNA, the CDR3 is TGTGCCAGCTCACCCCCGGGACTAGTGGGGCGAGAGACCCAGTACTTC. The genes are TRBV18 and TRBJ2-5, with TRBD2 matching 8 bases. Germline CDR1 is KGHSH and CDR2 is LQKENI. V dropped 3 bases and J dropped 4; count of bases not matched to a gene: 10. The CDR3 length is 16 residues.

The V call is TRBV7-2, the J call TRBJ1-1, with D possibly being TRBD1 (5 bases). Germline loops: CDR1 SGHTA, CDR2 FQGNSA. V was cut by 5 bases and J by 0 bases, with 13 bases left in between. The CDR3 covers 15 residues. CDR3 sequence: CASSRQTEMNTEAFF. CDR3 coding DNA: TGTGCCAGCAGCCGTCAGACAGAAATGAACACTGAAGCTTTCTTT. The full variable domain, with the rest looked up from reference TRBV7-2 and TRBJ1-1, is GAGVSQSPSNKVTEKGKDVELRCDPISGHTALYWYRQSLGQGLEFLIYFQGNSAPDKSGLPSDRFSAERTGGSVSTLTIQRTQQEDSAVYLCASSRQTEMNTEAFFGQGTRLTVV.

V usage is TRBV7-6 and J usage is TRBJ2-5; perhaps D is TRBD1 or TRBD2 (5 bases each). With 1 base removed from V and 2 bases from J, the gap between germline ends came to 20 bases. Germline CDR1 is SGHVS and CDR2 is FNYEAQ. This CDR3 has 18 residues. For the CDR3, the DNA is TGTGCCAGCAGCTTAGTATTACGGGGCAGGACGCTTCAAGAGACCCAGTACTTC. Translated: CASSLVLRGRTLQETQYF.

This rearrangement joins TRBV7-6 to TRBJ2-7; 12 bases fit TRBD1. Germline loops: CDR1 SGHVS, CDR2 FNYEAQ. J was trimmed by 5 bases and V by 0 bases; bases with no gene match: 5. CDR3 length: 16 amino acids. DNA for the CDR3: TGTGCCAGCAGCTTAGCCCCCGGGACAGGGGGCAACGAGCAGTACTTC. Its protein is CASSLAPGTGGNEQYF.

The CDR3 DNA is TGTGCCAGCAGCTCCCTCGGACCATCCCAGCAGACCCAGTACTTC. Amino acid sequence: CASSSLGPSQQTQYF. This chain links TRBV7-9 with TRBJ2-5, with D unclear. Germline CDR1 and CDR2: SEHNR and FQNEAQ (reference sequence). CDR3 length equals 15 residues. Trimming pared 4 bases from V and 6 bases from J, leaving 18 bases between.

This clone showed up just once. The CDR3 nucleotides are TGTGCCAGCAGTTACTCGACTGGGATCGAGCAGTACTTC. This translates into CASSYSTGIEQYF. This rearrangement joins TRBV6-2 or TRBV6-3 to TRBJ2-7; D remains ambiguous. From germline, CDR1 is MNHEY and CDR2 SVGEGT. The CDR3 extends over 13 amino acids. Trimming shortened V by 0 bases and J by 6 bases, and 9 bases separated the two germline ends.

V is TRBV30 and J is TRBJ2-1; 9 positions agree with TRBD2. The CDR3 totals 15 residues. J gave up 6 bases and V 2 bases, and 8 bases lay outside the gene matches. CDR1 is GTSNPN, CDR2 SVGIG, per germline (reference sequence). The CDR3 nucleotides are TGTGCCTGGAGTAAAATAGCGGGAGTTGGCAATGAGCAGTTCTTC. It translates to CAWSKIAGVGNEQFF.

This clone came up once. The chain combines TRBV24-1 with TRBJ2-2; no reliable D call. Germline V gene sequence: CDR1 KGHDR, CDR2 SFDVKD. V was clipped by 4 bases and J by 5 bases, with 7 bases between them. This CDR3 is built from 13 residues. In nucleotides, the CDR3 is TGTGCCACCAGTGAGGGTTGGACCGGGGAGCTGTTTTTT. Its protein product is CATSEGWTGELFF.

By frequency in the sample, this clone is medium-sized (0.01 to 0.1%). V gene TRBV7-9 combines with J gene TRBJ1-4, with TRBD1 matching over 9 bases. The CDR3 totals 18 residues. The ends lost 5 bases at V and 8 bases at J; junction bases unmatched: 18. Germline CDR1 and CDR2: SEHNR and FQNEAQ (reference sequence). CDR3 residues: CASSLDRIRQGVYEKLFF. Here the CDR3 DNA reads TGTGCCAGCAGCCTCGACCGGATACGACAGGGGGTATACGAAAAACTGTTTTTT.

V is TRBV7-2 and J is TRBJ2-7; D is perhaps TRBD1 (5 bases). The CDR3 extends over 16 amino acids. Germline values: CDR1 SGHTA, CDR2 FQGNSA. The V and J ends lost 2 bases and 3 bases respectively, with 17 bases between them. CDR3 in DNA: TGTGCCAGCAGCTTATCCCTTGGACATTCCGTCTACGAGCAGTACTTC. Translation: CASSLSLGHSVYEQYF.

Details on this clone: Other DNA variants within this sample encode the same CDR3. The V call is TRBV7-2, the J call TRBJ1-1; 7 bases match TRBD1. The V and J ends lost 1 base and 1 base, in that order; junction bases with no gene match: 3. Germline-derived CDR1 and CDR2 are SGHTA and FQGNSA. This CDR3 has 15 residues. The CDR3 is CASSLGTGGNTEAFF. The CDR3 DNA is TGTGCCAGCAGCTTAGGGACAGGAGGGAACACTGAAGCTTTCTTT.

The rearrangement joins TRBV2 to TRBJ1-5, with 11 bases fitting TRBD1. Looked up from germline, CDR1 is SNHLY and CDR2 is FYNNEI. The CDR3 is 15 residues long. Trimming took 7 bases from V and 6 from J; bases not matched to a gene: 8. The CDR3 DNA reads as TGTGCCAGCATCCTGGACAGGGGGCTGGGTCAGCCCCAGCATTTT. It specifies CASILDRGLGQPQHF.

This sequence joins TRBV4-2 and TRBJ2-7, with 9 positions matching TRBD1. The CDR3 extends over 17 amino acids. The ends lost 1 base at V and 2 bases at J; junction bases unmatched: 9. Per germline, CDR1 LGHNA and CDR2 YNFKEQ. The DNA for the CDR3 is TGTGCCAGCAGCCAAGCCCACATGACAGGGGGGACCTACGAGCAGTACTTC. It encodes CASSQAHMTGGTYEQYF.

The V call is TRBV5-1, the J call TRBJ1-4, with a tentative D call TRBD1 (5 bases). The CDR3 is made up of 14 amino acids. Germline CDR1 SGHRS, CDR2 YFSETQ. V lost 4 bases and J lost 3, with 10 bases in between. This chain's CDR3 is CASSPPGSNEKLFF. The CDR3, as DNA: TGCGCCAGCAGCCCCCCAGGGTCTAATGAAAAACTGTTTTTT.

The J gene is TRBJ2-3, the V gene TRBV7-3, with a weak D call TRBD1 (5 bases). Germline CDR1 is SGHTA and CDR2 is FQGTGA. Trimming stripped 2 bases from V and 5 bases from J, with 14 bases between. The CDR3 has 15 residues. The CDR3 nucleotides read TGTGCCAGCAGCTTAGCAAGGGGCGCGGTAGATACGCAGTATTTT. The encoded protein is CASSLARGAVDTQYF. The whole variable domain, filled in from reference TRBV7-3 and TRBJ2-3, reads GAGVSQTPSNKVTEKGKYVELRCDPISGHTALYWYRQSLGQGPEFLIYFQGTGAADDSGLPNDRFFAVRPEGSVSTLKIQRTERGDSAVYLCASSLARGAVDTQYFGPGTRLTVL.

The genes are TRBV13 and TRBJ2-7; TRBD1 matches at 7 bases. The CDR3 loop spans 16 amino acids. After removal of 5 bases from V and 5 bases from J, the junction contained 15 bases not matched to a gene. Germline V gives CDR1 PRHDT, CDR2 FYEKMQ (reference sequence). CDR3 residues: CASSPRQDRNGNEQYF. CDR3 DNA: TGTGCCAGCAGCCCAAGACAGGACAGGAACGGGAACGAGCAGTACTTC.

This clone appeared a single time. The chain employs TRBV18 and TRBJ2-3, with 9 bases aligning to TRBD2. The CDR3 is 16 residues long. From germline, CDR1 is KGHSH and CDR2 LQKENI. Germline trimming cut 2 bases from V and 2 bases from J; bases unmatched to any gene: 5. The DNA of the CDR3 is TGTGCCAGCTCACCAGCGCTAGCGGGGATCACAGATACGCAGTATTTT. This encodes CASSPALAGITDTQYF.

The genes are TRBV4-1 and TRBJ2-1; perhaps TRBD2 as D (6 bases). Germline assignment: CDR1 MGHRA and CDR2 YSYEKL. V was cut by 3 bases and J by 4 bases, with 10 bases left in between. The CDR3 has 14 amino acids. The CDR3 here is CASSQAGTYNEQFF. The CDR3 DNA sequence: TGCGCCAGCAGCCAGGCCGGGACTTACAATGAGCAGTTCTTC.

The rearrangement links TRBV7-8 to TRBJ1-3; possibly TRBD1 for D (5 bases). This CDR3 has 15 residues. Trimming took off 4 bases at V and 1 base at J, with 11 bases between the two ends. From germline, CDR1 is SGHVS and CDR2 FQNEAQ. The CDR3 coding sequence is TGTGCCAGCAGCTCCTTAGAGGGGTCTGGAAACACCATATATTTT. This translates into CASSSLEGSGNTIYF.

J is TRBJ2-3 and V is TRBV11-2; D not certain. The CDR3 sequence is 14 residues long. Looked up from germline, CDR1 is SGHAT and CDR2 is FQNNGV. V was shortened by 4 bases and J by 3 bases, with 11 bases between the two germline ends. CDR3 in DNA: TGTGCCAGCAGCTCTAGGGCAGAAACAGATACGCAGTATTTT. This sequence encodes CASSSRAETDTQYF.

A few counts support this clone. This rearrangement joins TRBV28 to TRBJ1-5; D not resolved. CDR3 length equals 17 residues. Germline CDR1 MDHEN, CDR2 SYDVKM. Trimming shortened V by 2 bases and J by 5 bases, and 19 bases separated the two germline ends. The CDR3 loop reads CASSLVSIKKIDQPQHF. CDR3 DNA: TGTGCCAGCAGTTTAGTCAGCATTAAAAAAATTGATCAGCCCCAGCATTTT.